One and the same sample provided the 27 T cell receptor beta chains below, sequenced in a study of cytomegalovirus exposure and HLA in healthy donors. This PCR relied on a set of 60 Vbeta primers and 13 Jbeta primers. Generated by immunoSEQ multiplex PCR, the TCRdb table keeps only in-frame clones and is missing some. The sample consists of about 120,000 clones, 82% of them appearing once. Sample: PBMCs. These receptor sequences come from a woman between 18 and 30 years old in good health and CMV-seronegative.

DNA for the CDR3: TGTGCCAGCAGCGTTAACCGAGTGGGCGCGGGACTGAACACTGAAGCTTTCTTT. It is translated as CASSVNRVGAGLNTEAFF. This chain links TRBV5-4 with TRBJ1-1; possible D gene TRBD1, 5 bases. There are 18 residues in the CDR3. V gave up 4 bases and J gave up 0 bases, with 22 bases separating them. Germline lookup yields CDR1 SGHNT and CDR2 YYREEE (reference sequence). The entire variable domain, with the rest obtained from reference TRBV5-4 and TRBJ1-1, is as follows: ETGVTQSPTHLIKTRGQQVTLRCSSQSGHNTVSWYQQALGQGPQFIFQYYREEENGRGNFPPRFSGLQFPNYSSELNVNALELDDSALYLCASSVNRVGAGLNTEAFFGQGTRLTVV.

V and J are TRBV7-2 and TRBJ2-7; D uncertain. The V gene lost 1 base and the J gene lost 2 bases, with 9 bases spanning the gap. The germline V gene has CDR1 SGHTA and CDR2 FQGNSA. The CDR3 runs 14 residues. CDR3: CASSLVSTAYEQYF. CDR3 in DNA: TGTGCCAGCAGCTTAGTCTCTACTGCCTACGAGCAGTACTTC.

This clone was picked up one time. The chain carries TRBV18 and TRBJ2-5; 12 nucleotides line up with TRBD2. Judging by the DNA end, TRBJ2-7 fits better; the J call may be wrong. Germline V gene sequence: CDR1 KGHSH, CDR2 LQKENI. CDR3 size: 18 residues. DNA of the CDR3: TGTGCCAGCTCACCACGGCTAGCGGGAGGGCCTTTGGGGTACGAGCAGTACTTC. Protein: CASSPRLAGGPLGYEQYF.

The chain uses TRBV6-1 and TRBJ1-1; D is perhaps TRBD1 (6 bases). V lost 6 bases to trimming and J lost 3 bases, with 14 bases between them. Germline V lookup: CDR1 MNHNS, CDR2 SASEGT. This CDR3 is built from 14 residues. The CDR3 sequence: CASRHRDMDTEAFF. The CDR3 coding sequence is TGTGCCAGCAGACACAGGGATATGGACACTGAAGCTTTCTTT.

The chain employs TRBV4-1 and TRBJ2-1, with a tentative D call TRBD2 (5 bases). The V and J ends lost 0 bases and 1 base respectively, with 13 bases between them. The CDR3 runs 17 residues. Per the germline V gene, CDR1 is MGHRA and CDR2 is YSYEKL. This CDR3 is CASSQEGSPGSYNEQFF. The CDR3 DNA reads as TGCGCCAGCAGCCAAGAAGGCTCCCCGGGGTCCTACAATGAGCAGTTCTTC.

CDR3 DNA: TGTGCCAGTAGTCAAACAGCGAACACTGAAGCTTTCTTT. Translation: CASSQTANTEAFF. The rearrangement links TRBV19 to TRBJ1-1; D is uncertain. With 5 bases removed from V and 1 base from J, the gap between germline ends came to 8 bases. Germline V gene sequence: CDR1 LNHDA, CDR2 SQIVND (reference sequence). The CDR3 sequence is 13 residues long. The full variable domain, its missing parts supplied by reference TRBV19 and TRBJ1-1, is DGGITQSPKYLFRKEGQNVTLSCEQNLNHDAMYWYRQDPGQGLRLIYYSQIVNDFQKGDIAEGYSVSREKKESFPLTVTSAQKNPTAFYLCASSQTANTEAFFGQGTRLTVV.

The V call is TRBV7-9, the J call TRBJ1-1, with D uncertain. The V gene lost 2 bases and the J gene lost 1 base, with 5 bases spanning the gap. CDR3 length: 13 residues. Germline V gives CDR1 SEHNR, CDR2 FQNEAQ (reference sequence). The CDR3 coding sequence is TGTGCCAGCAGCTTAAGGAGGAACACTGAAGCTTTCTTT. It encodes CASSLRRNTEAFF.

The V gene is TRBV7-9, the J gene TRBJ2-7, with a possible D match to TRBD2 (6 bases). The CDR3 is 15 amino acids. Germline CDR1 SEHNR, CDR2 FQNEAQ (reference sequence). Deletions cut 5 bases from V and 1 base from J, with 15 bases between. This chain's CDR3 is CASSRAGRRSYEQYF. In nucleotides, the CDR3 is TGTGCCAGCAGCCGAGCGGGTAGGAGGTCCTACGAGCAGTACTTC.

The V gene is TRBV6-1, the J gene TRBJ1-4, with 7 bases fitting TRBD1. Unmatched junction bases numbered 13, after V lost 11 bases and J lost 10 bases. Germline V gives CDR1 MNHNS, CDR2 SASEGT. This CDR3 has 13 residues. The CDR3 spells CAGGDRDVGKLFF. In nucleotides, the CDR3 is TGTGCCGGAGGGGACAGAGACGTGGGAAAACTGTTTTTT.

The V call is TRBV4-1, the J call TRBJ2-2, with 7 bases aligning to TRBD1. Germline V gene sequence: CDR1 MGHRA, CDR2 YSYEKL. The CDR3 runs to 17 residues. Unmatched junction bases numbered 11, after V lost 2 bases and J lost 5 bases. For the CDR3, the DNA is TGCGCCAGCAGCCAAAAGGGGGCAGGGGTCGGAACCGGGGAGCTGTTTTTT. As protein: CASSQKGAGVGTGELFF.

The CDR3 protein is CASSLMDIDTEAFF. Written as DNA, the CDR3 is TGTGCCAGCAGCTTAATGGACATAGACACTGAAGCTTTCTTT. V usage is TRBV11-1 and J usage is TRBJ1-1; TRBD1 might be the D (5 bases). V shed 2 bases and J shed 3 bases, with 10 bases lying between them. There are 14 residues in the CDR3. The germline V gene has CDR1 SGHAT and CDR2 FQDESV (reference sequence).

The rearrangement links TRBV6-5 to TRBJ2-1, with D possibly being TRBD1 (6 bases). Germline loops: CDR1 MNHEY, CDR2 SVGAGI. This CDR3 comprises 13 residues. Trimming shortened V by 6 bases and J by 2 bases, and 8 bases separated the two germline ends. CDR3 amino acids: CASRDRTYNEQFF. The CDR3 DNA follows: TGTGCCAGCAGAGACAGGACCTACAATGAGCAGTTCTTC.

Concerning this clone: Within the sample, other DNA sequences also encode this same CDR3. This chain uses TRBV10-3 with TRBJ1-5; D might be TRBD1 (5 bases). The CDR3 covers 14 residues. V lost 8 bases, J lost 6 bases, and 17 bases lay in between. Germline CDR1 and CDR2: ENHRY and SYGVKD. CDR3 nucleotide sequence: TGTGCCATCCGCTCAGGAGGGGAAGGTCAGCCCCAGCATTTT. This sequence encodes CAIRSGGEGQPQHF.

The rearrangement links TRBV7-2 to TRBJ2-1, with TRBD2 identical over 12 bases. Losses at the gene ends were 5 bases for V and 2 bases for J; bases not matched to a gene: 7. The CDR3 sequence is 17 residues long. The germline V gene has CDR1 SGHTA and CDR2 FQGNSA. The CDR3: CASSPGRTSGAYNEQFF. CDR3 DNA sequence: TGTGCCAGCAGCCCAGGAAGGACTAGCGGGGCCTACAATGAGCAGTTCTTC.

The rearrangement joins TRBV28 to TRBJ1-1; TRBD1 matches 8 bases. The CDR3 consists of 14 residues. Looked up from germline, CDR1 is MDHEN and CDR2 is SYDVKM. V shed 7 bases, J shed 3 bases, and the junction held 7 bases outside the gene matches. The CDR3 DNA reads TGTGCCAGCACCACAGGGGGTAGGTACACTGAAGCTTTCTTT. Its translation: CASTTGGRYTEAFF.

The rearrangement links TRBV28 to TRBJ1-2, with a tentative D call TRBD1 (6 bases). V was clipped by 4 bases and J by 8 bases, with 11 bases between them. The CDR3 runs to 12 residues. Germline-derived CDR1 and CDR2 are MDHEN and SYDVKM. The CDR3 region is CASSSGAIGYTF. The CDR3 DNA reads as TGTGCCAGCAGTTCAGGGGCAATCGGCTACACCTTC.

This clone turned up a few times. The chain recombines TRBV19 with TRBJ1-1; D is ambiguous. The V end lost 9 bases, the J end lost 3 bases, and 11 bases lay between the germline ends. The CDR3 runs 12 residues. Per germline, CDR1 LNHDA and CDR2 SQIVND (reference sequence). The CDR3 bases are TGTGCCAGCAAGGCGGTCCACACTGAAGCTTTCTTT. Its translation: CASKAVHTEAFF. Drawing the rest from reference TRBV19 and TRBJ1-1, the complete variable domain is DGGITQSPKYLFRKEGQNVTLSCEQNLNHDAMYWYRQDPGQGLRLIYYSQIVNDFQKGDIAEGYSVSREKKESFPLTVTSAQKNPTAFYLCASKAVHTEAFFGQGTRLTVV.

This chain connects TRBV4-3 to TRBJ2-1, with 8 nucleotides matching TRBD1. Germline V gene data show CDR1 as LGHNA and CDR2 as YSLEER. This CDR3 has 18 amino acids. V trimming: 4 bases; J trimming: 0 bases; junction bases outside the gene matches: 11. The CDR3 region has the DNA TGCGCCAGCAGCCGTGGACAGGGTGTAAAGAGCTCCTACAATGAGCAGTTCTTC. It codes for CASSRGQGVKSSYNEQFF.

This chain connects TRBV5-4 to TRBJ1-3; 9 nucleotides align to TRBD1. The CDR3 is made up of 15 amino acids. Germline V CDR1 and CDR2: SGHNT, YYREEE (reference sequence). The junction had 4 bases not matched to a gene; V was cut back by 4 bases and J by 2 bases. The CDR3 coding sequence is TGTGCCAGCAGCAGGACAGGGGATACTGGAAACACCATATATTTT. This encodes CASSRTGDTGNTIYF.

The chain links TRBV5-4 to TRBJ1-1, with 11 bases lining up with TRBD1. The CDR3 has 16 residues. Trimming removed 4 bases from V and 0 bases from J; junction bases left unmatched: 5. The germline CDR1 and CDR2 sequences are SGHNT and YYREEE (reference sequence). The DNA for the CDR3 is TGTGCCAGCAGCCGATGGGACAGGGGGATGAACACTGAAGCTTTCTTT. This sequence encodes CASSRWDRGMNTEAFF.

A remark on this clone: Other DNA sequences in this specimen translate into the identical CDR3. The J gene is TRBJ2-3, the V gene TRBV5-1; 7 bases map to TRBD2. Germline V gives CDR1 SGHRS, CDR2 YFSETQ. CDR3 length: 15 amino acids. The J segment lost 6 bases and the V segment lost 4 bases, leaving 11 bases of the junction unmatched. CDR3: CASSPGGPVTDTQYF. The CDR3 nucleotides read TGCGCCAGCAGCCCGGGAGGTCCGGTGACGGATACGCAGTATTTT.

The chain carries TRBV5-1 and TRBJ1-2; 11 nucleotides align to TRBD1. Trimming at V came to 5 bases and at J to 7 bases, leaving 7 bases not matched to a gene. Germline-derived CDR1 and CDR2 are SGHRS and YFSETQ. This CDR3 region has 14 residues. CDR3 in amino acids: CASRPGQGASGYTF. CDR3 DNA: TGCGCCAGCAGGCCTGGACAGGGGGCAAGTGGCTACACCTTC.

V is TRBV28 and J is TRBJ1-2, with D possibly matching TRBD1 (6 bases). The germline CDR1 and CDR2 sequences are MDHEN and SYDVKM. The length of the CDR3 is 13 residues. Trimming removed 5 bases from V and 7 bases from J, with 14 bases in between. For the CDR3, the DNA is TGTGCCAGCAGTCCAAGGGGAGGGGGTGGCTACACCTTC. Translation: CASSPRGGGGYTF.

The chain links TRBV5-4 to TRBJ2-1, with 12 bases that match TRBD2. V lost 0 bases and J lost 5; bases outside the gene matches: 3. Germline CDR1 and CDR2: SGHNT and YYREEE (reference sequence). The CDR3 runs to 16 residues. CDR3 bases: TGTGCCAGCAGCTTGGGACTAGCGGGGGCAAACAATGAGCAGTTCTTC. Translation: CASSLGLAGANNEQFF.

This clone was seen more than once but under ten times. CDR3 loop: CASRDTSNQPQHF. Here the CDR3 DNA reads TGCGCCAGCCGGGACACTAGCAATCAGCCCCAGCATTTT. The rearrangement links TRBV10-1 to TRBJ1-5; perhaps TRBD1 as D (6 bases). Germline CDR1 WNHNN, CDR2 SYGVQD (reference sequence). Trimming left V 8 bases short and J 0 bases short, with 8 bases between. The CDR3 has 13 amino acids.

J is TRBJ1-2 and V is TRBV28; D is unclear. Trimming took 6 bases from V and 3 from J, leaving 11 bases between them. The CDR3 runs 13 residues. Per the germline V gene, CDR1 is MDHEN and CDR2 is SYDVKM. The CDR3 DNA follows: TGTGCCAGCAGGAATACAGTCCACTATGGCTACACCTTC. As protein: CASRNTVHYGYTF.

The chain combines TRBV7-9 with TRBJ2-3; D ambiguous. The CDR3 consists of 17 residues. CDR1 SEHNR and CDR2 FQNEAQ come from the germline V gene (reference sequence). V was pared by 1 base and J by 0 bases, with 14 bases between. The CDR3 nucleotides read TGTGCCAGCAGCTTAGGGTTTACGGTCACTAGCACAGATACGCAGTATTTT. Protein sequence: CASSLGFTVTSTDTQYF.